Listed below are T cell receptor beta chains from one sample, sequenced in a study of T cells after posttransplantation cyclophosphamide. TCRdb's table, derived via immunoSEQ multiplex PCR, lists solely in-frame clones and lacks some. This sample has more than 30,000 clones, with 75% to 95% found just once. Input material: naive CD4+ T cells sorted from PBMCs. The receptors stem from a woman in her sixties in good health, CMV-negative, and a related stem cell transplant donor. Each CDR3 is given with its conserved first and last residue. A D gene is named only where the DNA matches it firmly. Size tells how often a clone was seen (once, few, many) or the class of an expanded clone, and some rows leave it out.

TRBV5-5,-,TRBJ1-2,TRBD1,TGTGCCAGCAGCTTTGGGACAGGGGACACTGGCTATGGCTACACCTTC,CASSFGTGDTGYGYTF
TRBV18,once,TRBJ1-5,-,TGTGCCAGCTCACCACCTTTGCCCAGGGGAATTAGGGATCAGCCCCAGCATTTT,CASSPPLPRGIRDQPQHF
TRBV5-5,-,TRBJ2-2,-,TGTGCCAGCGCCCCGACAGCCTTGAACACCGGGGAGCTGTTTTTT,CASAPTALNTGELFF
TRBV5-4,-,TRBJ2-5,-,TGTGCCAGCAGCTTGGTGGTGGGGGGAAGGGAGACCCAGTACTTC,CASSLVVGGRETQYF
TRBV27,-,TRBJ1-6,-,TGTGCCAGCAGTTTATCACCGCTAATCAGGGATTCACCCCTCCACTTT,CASSLSPLIRDSPLHF
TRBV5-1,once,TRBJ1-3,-,TGCGCCAGCAGTCAGGGAAGCCCTGGAAACACCATATATTTT,CASSQGSPGNTIYF
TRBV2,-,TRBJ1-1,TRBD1,TGTGCCAGCAGTGGTCAGGGGGCTGGCTCTGAAGCTTTCTTT,CASSGQGAGSEAFF
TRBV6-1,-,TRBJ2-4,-,TGTGCCAGCAGTGAAAGGGGCATCGGCGTTCAGTACTTC,CASSERGIGVQYF
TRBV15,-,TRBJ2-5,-,TGTGCCACCAGCCCACCGTTTTCGACAGAGAAGTACTTC,CATSPPFSTEKYF
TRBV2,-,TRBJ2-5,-,TGTGCCAGCAGTGTGGAAGCAGGGAGGGAGACCCAGTACTTC,CASSVEAGRETQYF
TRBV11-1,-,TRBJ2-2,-,TGTGCCAGCAGCTTAGAGGGGGTTGGCACCGGGGAGCTGTTTTTT,CASSLEGVGTGELFF
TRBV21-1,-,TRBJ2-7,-,TGTGCCAGCAGCACCCTGCGGGCCGGTGGCGACAGGGCTCCCTACGAGCAGTACTTC,CASSTLRAGGDRAPYEQYF
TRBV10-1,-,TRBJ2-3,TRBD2,TGCGCCAGCAGTAGCGGGGGGGCTGGCACAGATACGCAGTATTTT,CASSSGGAGTDTQYF
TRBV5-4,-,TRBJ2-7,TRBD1,TGTGCCAGCAGCTTGGGTGACAGGGCGAACTACGAGCAGTACTTC,CASSLGDRANYEQYF
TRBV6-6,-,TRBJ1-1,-,TGTGCCAGCACCAGAGGGCGGGGGGCGCAGGTGGCTTTCTTT,CASTRGRGAQVAFF
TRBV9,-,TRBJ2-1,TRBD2,TGTGCCAGCAGCGCCCCCGCGAGGGTAGCGGGAACCAATGAGCAGTTCTTC,CASSAPARVAGTNEQFF
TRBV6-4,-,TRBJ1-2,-,TGTGCCAGCAGCGGTCCGGGTTATGGCTACACCTTC,CASSGPGYGYTF
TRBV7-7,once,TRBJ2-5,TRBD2,TGTGCTAGCAGCCGTGGGACTAGCGGGGGGGCGGAGACCCAGTACTTC,CASSRGTSGGAETQYF
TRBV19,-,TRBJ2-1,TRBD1,TGTGCCAGTAGTGCCGGACAGGGGCAGGGAATTGAGCAGTTCTTC,CASSAGQGQGIEQFF
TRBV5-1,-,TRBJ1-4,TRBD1,TGCGCCAGCCCTCTGGCACAGGGGCACATTCAGGAAAAACTGTTTTTT,CASPLAQGHIQEKLFF
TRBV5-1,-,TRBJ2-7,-,TGCGCCAGCAGCTTGGGTAATACAGGTCTTCTTCCCTACGAGCAGTACTTC,CASSLGNTGLLPYEQYF
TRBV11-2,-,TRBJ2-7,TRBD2,TGTGCCAGCAGCCCAGGACTAGCGGGCTCCTACGAGCAGTACTTC,CASSPGLAGSYEQYF
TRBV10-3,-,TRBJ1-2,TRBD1,TGTGCCATCAGTGTACAGGGGGCGGATGGCTACACCTTC,CAISVQGADGYTF
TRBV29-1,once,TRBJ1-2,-,TGCAGCGTGGGGGACAAGGGAGGCTACACCTTC,CSVGDKGGYTF
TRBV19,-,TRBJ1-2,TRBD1,TGTGCCAGTAGTGTTGACAGGGCGGCGAAGGGCTACACCTTC,CASSVDRAAKGYTF
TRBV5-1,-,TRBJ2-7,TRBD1,TGCGCCAGCAGCTTGGGGGCCGGGACAGGCTCCTACGAGCAGTACTTC,CASSLGAGTGSYEQYF
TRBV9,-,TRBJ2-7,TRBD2,TGTGCCAGCAGCCCGGGACTAGGAAAGCGCGAGCAGTACTTC,CASSPGLGKREQYF
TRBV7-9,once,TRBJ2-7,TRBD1,TGTGCCAGCAGCCCCGGGACAGGGATGTACGAGCAGTACTTC,CASSPGTGMYEQYF
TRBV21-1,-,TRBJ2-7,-,TGTGCCAGCAGCAAAGGAAGACTAGCGGGAGGCCATATCAACGAGCAGTACTTC,CASSKGRLAGGHINEQYF
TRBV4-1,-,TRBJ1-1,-,TGCGCCAGCAGCCAAGAGGGTGCCAGGTCCCTTTTGCGGAACACTGAAGCTTTCTTT,CASSQEGARSLLRNTEAFF
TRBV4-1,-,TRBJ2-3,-,TGCGCCAGCAGCCAAAGCGGACTGGTTACAGATACGCAGTATTTT,CASSQSGLVTDTQYF
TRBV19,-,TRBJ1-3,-,TGTGCCAGTAGTATTGGGTCACCCCCCCGGAGTATACATTTT,CASSIGSPPRSIHF
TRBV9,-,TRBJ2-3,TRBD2,TGTGCCAGCAGCGCGCGGGGACTAGTTGGAGGCACAGATACGCAGTATTTT,CASSARGLVGGTDTQYF
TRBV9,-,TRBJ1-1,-,TGTGCCAGCAGCTTCGGGGACACTGAAGCTTTCTTT,CASSFGDTEAFF
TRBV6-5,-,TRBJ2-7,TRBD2,TGTGCCAGCAGTTACTCTTTGCTAGCGGGAGTGTACGAGCAGTACTTC,CASSYSLLAGVYEQYF
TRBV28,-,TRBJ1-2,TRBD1,TGTGCCAGCAGTTTCGAAGACAGGGCTGGGGGCTACACCTTC,CASSFEDRAGGYTF
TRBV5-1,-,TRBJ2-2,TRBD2,TGCGCCAGCAGCTTGGTTTCTGGCGGGAGGGCCAACACCGGGGAGCTGTTTTTT,CASSLVSGGRANTGELFF
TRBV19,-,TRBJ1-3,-,TGTGCCAGTAGGGAAACAGGGAGAAGGGACACCATATATTTT,CASRETGRRDTIYF
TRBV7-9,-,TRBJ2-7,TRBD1,TGTGCCAGCAGCTTCTTGACGCCGGGACAGGGATACGAGCAGTACTTC,CASSFLTPGQGYEQYF
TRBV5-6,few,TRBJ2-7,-,TGTGCCAGCAGCTTACAGGGAAGTGCCTACGAGCAGTACTTC,CASSLQGSAYEQYF
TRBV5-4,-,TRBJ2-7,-,TGTGCCAGCAGCTTGGGAGGGACTCAAGAATACGAGCAGTACTTC,CASSLGGTQEYEQYF
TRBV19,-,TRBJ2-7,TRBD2,TGTGCCAGTAGTCCTAGACTAGCGGGGGGCTACGAGCAGTACTTC,CASSPRLAGGYEQYF
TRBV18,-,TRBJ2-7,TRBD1,TGTGCCAGCTCACCGGGGACAGGGGGATTATACGAGCAGTACTTC,CASSPGTGGLYEQYF
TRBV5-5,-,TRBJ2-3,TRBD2,TGTGCCAGCAGCTCGGTAGCGGGGGGGATAAGAACAGATACGCAGTATTTT,CASSSVAGGIRTDTQYF
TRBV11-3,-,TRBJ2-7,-,TGTGCCAGCAGCTTGGCAGGGGTGACCTACGAGCAGTACTTC,CASSLAGVTYEQYF
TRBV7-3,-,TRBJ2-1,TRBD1,TGTGCCAGCAGCTCGGACAGGGGGGGATACAATGAGCAGTTCTTC,CASSSDRGGYNEQFF
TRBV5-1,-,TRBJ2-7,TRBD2,TGCGCCAGCAGCATCATTATTAGCGGGAGCACCTACGAGCAGTACTTC,CASSIIISGSTYEQYF
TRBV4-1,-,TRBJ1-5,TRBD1,TGCGCCAGCAGCCCCAGACAGGGGAACAGTAGCAATCAGCCCCAGCATTTT,CASSPRQGNSSNQPQHF
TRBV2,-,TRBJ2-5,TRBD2,TGTGCCAGCAGCAGGGCGCTAGCGGGGGCTCAAGAGACCCAGTACTTC,CASSRALAGAQETQYF
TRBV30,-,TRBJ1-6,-,TGTGCCTGGAGTGGTACTCCGGGGGGCTCACCCCTCCACTTT,CAWSGTPGGSPLHF
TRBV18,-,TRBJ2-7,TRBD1,TGTGCCAGCTCCTCGGGGACAGGGTTCTACGAGCAGTACTTC,CASSSGTGFYEQYF
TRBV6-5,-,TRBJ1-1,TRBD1,TGTGCCAGCAGTCCCCGCCCGGGACAGGAAGCTTTCTTT,CASSPRPGQEAFF
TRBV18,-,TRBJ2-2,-,TGTGCCAGCTCACCCCGCCAGGGCACCGGGGAGCTGTTTTTT,CASSPRQGTGELFF
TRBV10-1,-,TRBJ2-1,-,TGCGCCAGCAGTGGACAAGGTTCTCTGAATGAGCAGTTCTTC,CASSGQGSLNEQFF
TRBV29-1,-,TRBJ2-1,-,TGCAGCGGGGCCAGCCCCAATGAGCAGTTCTTC,CSGASPNEQFF
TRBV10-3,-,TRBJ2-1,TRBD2,TGTGCCATCAGGGAGACAGGCGGGAGGGTGAATGAGCAGTTCTTC,CAIRETGGRVNEQFF